This record concerns one T cell receptor beta chain sequence. Its cognate antigen is unknown. Enrollment shut out patients with autoimmune disease history or systemic immunosuppression. This table comes from immunoSEQ multiplex PCR, and its TCRdb copy is limited to in-frame clones, with some not included. The sample lists about 67,000 clones, 65% to 85% occurring once. The data stem from a study of OX40 agonist ivuxolimab in advanced cancers. Findings and limits, study-wide: There was clonal expansion of CD4+ and CD8+ blood T cells by week 6 at 0.1 to 3.0 mg/kg. The study did not work out the antigen specificity of the expanded peripheral T cells. Normalized T-cell clonal expansion was also low in a subset of nonresponders.

V lost 0 bases to trimming and J lost 0 bases; unmatched junction nucleotides: 7. In germline, CDR1 is LGHNA, CDR2 YSLEER. The CDR3 has 17 amino acids. This specimen was CD4+ or CD8+ T cells sorted from blood, taken in a trial of the OX40 agonist ivuxolimab. This TCR came from an adult with an advanced solid tumor such as melanoma, head and neck, liver or kidney cancer. The rearrangement joins TRBV4-3 to TRBJ1-1, with 7 bases fitting TRBD1. The CDR3 region is CASSQEPGGTVNTEAFF. The CDR3, as DNA: TGCGCCAGCAGCCAAGAACCGGGAGGGACAGTGAACACTGAAGCTTTCTTT.